This entry concerns a single T cell receptor (beta chain). This specimen comes from a study of blood T cell repertoires in COVID-19. TCRdb keeps only in-frame clones here, not all; method: immunoSEQ multiplex PCR. The table shows 200,000 to 300,000 clones, with 81% occurring only once. CDR1 is LGHDT, CDR2 YNNKEL, per germline (reference sequence). CDR3 length: 15 amino acids. V shed 3 bases, J shed 5 bases, and the junction held 8 bases outside the gene matches. The receptor's source is an elderly woman with acute or convalescent COVID-19. This chain links TRBV3-1 (or the pseudogene TRBV3-2) with TRBJ2-5; TRBD2 aligns across 8 bases. The sequenced sample consisted of peripheral blood. The CDR3, as DNA: TGTGCCAGCAGCCACCGAGGACGGGGGGGTGAGACCCAGTACTTC. This sequence encodes CASSHRGRGGETQYF.